Ten or more counts support the clone carrying this T cell receptor beta chain. Trimming shortened V by 5 bases and J by 0 bases, and 9 bases separated the two germline ends. CDR3 size: 14 residues. These data originate in a study of T-cell reconstitution after alpha-beta-depleted transplantation in children. Unique molecular identifiers were incorporated into the prepared TCRbeta library. TCRdb passed the PCR reads through MiXCR, listing each CDR3 protein once. This sample has 200,000 to 250,000 distinct CDR3 sequences, with roughly 9% found just once. This chain joins TRBV12-3 or TRBV12-4 and TRBJ2-3, with no clear D. Material: PBMCs from the stem cell graft donor, obtained from the stem cell graft. This TCR came from a human donor who donated a stem cell graft to a child with acute lymphoblastic leukemia. The CDR3 region has the DNA TGTGCCAGCAGTCCCCTATCTAGCACAGATACGCAGTATTTT. Protein: CASSPLSSTDTQYF.